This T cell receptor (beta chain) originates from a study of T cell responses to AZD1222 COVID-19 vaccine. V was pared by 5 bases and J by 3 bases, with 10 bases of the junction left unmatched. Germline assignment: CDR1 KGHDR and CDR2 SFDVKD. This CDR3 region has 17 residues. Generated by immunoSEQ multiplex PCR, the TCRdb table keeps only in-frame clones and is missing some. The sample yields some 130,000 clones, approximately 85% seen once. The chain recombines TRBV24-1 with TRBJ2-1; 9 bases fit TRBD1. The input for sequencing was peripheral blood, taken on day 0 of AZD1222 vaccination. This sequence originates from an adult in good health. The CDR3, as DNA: TGTGCCACCAGTGGGATTTCCCGGGACAGGGTCTACAATGAGCAGTTCTTC. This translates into CATSGISRDRVYNEQFF.